This T cell receptor (beta chain) was sequenced for a study of blood T cell repertoires in COVID-19. Whole-study context: Samples of COVID-19 (acute and convalescent) were obtained from the United States, Italy and Spain. PBMCs, B-cell-depleted T cells, or T cells were the source of the cDNA or gDNA that made up the material.

In this sample, this clone turned up a few times. Per the study methods: Amplifying reference gene primers gave estimates of nucleated cell counts. Assay used: immunoSEQ multiplex PCR; TCRdb lists only in-frame clones, some missing. The DNA was the basis for D and trimming; V, J and clone size are from that table. The sample yields about 370,000 clones, nearly 90% seen once. Specimen: peripheral blood. This sequence was found in a man aged 18 to 29 with active or convalescent COVID-19.

For the CDR3, the DNA is TGCGCCAGCAGCCAAGACCGGGGGGGCTACGCTAACTATGGCTACACCTTC. This sequence encodes CASSQDRGGYANYGYTF. The genes are TRBV4-3 and TRBJ1-2; D may be TRBD1 (6 bases). The CDR3 is made up of 17 amino acids. Germline V gene sequence: CDR1 LGHNA, CDR2 YSLEER. Deletions cut 0 bases from V and 0 bases from J, with 14 bases between.